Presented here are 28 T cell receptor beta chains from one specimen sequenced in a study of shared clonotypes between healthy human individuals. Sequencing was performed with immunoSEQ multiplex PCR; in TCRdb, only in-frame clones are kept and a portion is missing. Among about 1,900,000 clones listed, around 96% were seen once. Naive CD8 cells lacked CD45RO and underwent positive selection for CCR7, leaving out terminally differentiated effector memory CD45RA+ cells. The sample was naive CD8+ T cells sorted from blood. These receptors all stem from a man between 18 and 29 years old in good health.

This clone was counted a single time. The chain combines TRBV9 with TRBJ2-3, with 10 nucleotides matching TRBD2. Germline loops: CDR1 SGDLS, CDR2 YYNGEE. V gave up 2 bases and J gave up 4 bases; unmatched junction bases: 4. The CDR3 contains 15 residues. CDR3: CASSVSSGSADTQYF. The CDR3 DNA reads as TGTGCCAGCAGCGTTTCTAGCGGGAGTGCAGATACGCAGTATTTT.

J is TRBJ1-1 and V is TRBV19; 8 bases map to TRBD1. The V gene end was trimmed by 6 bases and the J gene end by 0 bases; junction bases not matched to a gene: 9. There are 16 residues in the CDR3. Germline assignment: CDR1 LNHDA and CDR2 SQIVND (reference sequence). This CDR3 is CASRDRENLVNTEAFF. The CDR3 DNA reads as TGTGCCAGTAGGGACAGGGAGAATCTGGTGAACACTGAAGCTTTCTTT.

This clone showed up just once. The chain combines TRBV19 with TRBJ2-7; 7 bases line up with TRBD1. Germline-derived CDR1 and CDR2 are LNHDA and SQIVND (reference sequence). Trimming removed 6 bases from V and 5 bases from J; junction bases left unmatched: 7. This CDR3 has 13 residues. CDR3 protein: CASRPWDSHEQYF. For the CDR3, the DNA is TGTGCCAGTAGGCCTTGGGACAGCCACGAGCAGTACTTC.

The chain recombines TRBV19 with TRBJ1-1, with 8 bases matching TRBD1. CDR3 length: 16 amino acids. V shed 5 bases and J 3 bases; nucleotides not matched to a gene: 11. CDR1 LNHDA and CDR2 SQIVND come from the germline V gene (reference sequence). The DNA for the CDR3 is TGTGCCAGTAGTGCGGGGGATACAGGGGGTCACACTGAAGCTTTCTTT. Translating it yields CASSAGDTGGHTEAFF.

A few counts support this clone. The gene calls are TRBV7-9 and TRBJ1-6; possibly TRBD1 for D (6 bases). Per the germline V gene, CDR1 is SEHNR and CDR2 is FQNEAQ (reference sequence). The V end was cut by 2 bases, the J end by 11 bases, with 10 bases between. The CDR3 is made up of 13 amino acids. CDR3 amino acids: CASSLLGGPPLHF. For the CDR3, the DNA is TGTGCCAGCAGCTTACTCGGGGGGCCACCCCTCCACTTT. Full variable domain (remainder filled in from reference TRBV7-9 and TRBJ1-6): DTGVSQNPRHKITKRGQNVTFRCDPISEHNRLYWYRQTLGQGPEFLTYFQNEAQLEKSRLLSDRFSAERPKGSFSTLEIQRTEQGDSAMYLCASSLLGGPPLHFGNGTRLTVT.

CDR3 coding DNA: TGTGCCAGCAACATTCGGACTAGCGGGCCCACCGGGGAGCTGTTTTTT. Its protein is CASNIRTSGPTGELFF. J is TRBJ2-2 and V is TRBV28, with TRBD2 matching over 11 bases. This CDR3 has 16 amino acids. V trimming: 7 bases; J trimming: 4 bases; junction bases outside the gene matches: 8. The germline CDR1 and CDR2 sequences are MDHEN and SYDVKM.

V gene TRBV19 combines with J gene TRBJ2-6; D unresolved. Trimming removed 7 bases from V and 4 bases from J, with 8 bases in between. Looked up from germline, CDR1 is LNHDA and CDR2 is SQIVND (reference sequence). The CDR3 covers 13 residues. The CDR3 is CASMNEGANVLTF. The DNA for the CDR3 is TGTGCCAGTATGAATGAGGGGGCCAACGTCCTGACTTTC.

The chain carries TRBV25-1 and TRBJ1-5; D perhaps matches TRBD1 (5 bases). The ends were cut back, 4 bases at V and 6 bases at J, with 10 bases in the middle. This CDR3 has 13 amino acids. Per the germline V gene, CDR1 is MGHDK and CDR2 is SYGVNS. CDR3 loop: CASSATGGQPQHF. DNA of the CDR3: TGTGCCAGCAGTGCTACGGGGGGTCAGCCCCAGCATTTT. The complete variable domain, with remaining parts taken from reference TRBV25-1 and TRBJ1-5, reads EADIYQTPRYLVIGTGKKITLECSQTMGHDKMYWYQQDPGMELHLIHYSYGVNSTEKGDLSSESTVSRIRTEHFPLTLESARPSHTSQYLCASSATGGQPQHFGDGTRLSIL.

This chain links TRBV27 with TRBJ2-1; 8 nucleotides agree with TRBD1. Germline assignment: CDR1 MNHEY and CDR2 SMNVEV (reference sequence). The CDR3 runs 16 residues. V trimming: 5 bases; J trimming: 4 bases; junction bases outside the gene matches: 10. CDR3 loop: CASSPRAGGIYNEQFF. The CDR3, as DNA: TGTGCCAGCAGTCCCCGGGCAGGGGGCATATACAATGAGCAGTTCTTC.

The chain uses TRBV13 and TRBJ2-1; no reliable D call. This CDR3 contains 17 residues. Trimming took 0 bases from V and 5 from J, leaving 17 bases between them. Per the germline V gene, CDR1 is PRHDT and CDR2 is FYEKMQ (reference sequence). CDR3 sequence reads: CASSLGRLNIPHNEQFF. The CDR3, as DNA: TGTGCCAGCAGCTTAGGCCGTTTGAACATCCCCCACAATGAGCAGTTCTTC.

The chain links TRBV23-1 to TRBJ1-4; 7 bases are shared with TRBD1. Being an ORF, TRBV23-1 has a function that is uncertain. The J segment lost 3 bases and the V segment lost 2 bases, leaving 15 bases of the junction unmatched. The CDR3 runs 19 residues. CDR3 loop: CASSQGDRDRGKANEKLFF. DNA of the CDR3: TGCGCCAGCAGTCAAGGGGACCGGGACAGAGGTAAGGCTAATGAAAAACTGTTTTTT.

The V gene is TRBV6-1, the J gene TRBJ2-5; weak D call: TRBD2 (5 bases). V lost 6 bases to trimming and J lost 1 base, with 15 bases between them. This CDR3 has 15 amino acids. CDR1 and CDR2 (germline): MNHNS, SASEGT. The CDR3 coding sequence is TGTGCCAGCAGATCTTACGGACTCTTCCAAGAGACCCAGTACTTC. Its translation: CASRSYGLFQETQYF.

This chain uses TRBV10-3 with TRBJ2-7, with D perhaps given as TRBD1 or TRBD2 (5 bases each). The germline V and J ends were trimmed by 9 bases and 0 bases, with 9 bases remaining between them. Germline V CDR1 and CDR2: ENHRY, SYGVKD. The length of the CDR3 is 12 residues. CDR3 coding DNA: TGTGCCATAGGGACCCCCTCCTACGAGCAGTACTTC. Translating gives CAIGTPSYEQYF.

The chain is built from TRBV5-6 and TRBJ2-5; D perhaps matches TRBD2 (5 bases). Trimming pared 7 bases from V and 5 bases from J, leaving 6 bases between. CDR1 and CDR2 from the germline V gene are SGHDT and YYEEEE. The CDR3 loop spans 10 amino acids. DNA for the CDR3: TGTGCCAGCGAGGGTGAGACCCAGTACTTC. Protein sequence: CASEGETQYF.

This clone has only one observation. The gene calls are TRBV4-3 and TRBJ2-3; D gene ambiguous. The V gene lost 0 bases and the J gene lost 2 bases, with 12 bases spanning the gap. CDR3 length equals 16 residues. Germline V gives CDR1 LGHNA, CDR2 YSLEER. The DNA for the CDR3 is TGCGCCAGCAGCCAAGAAGGTCTGGGCGTCACAGATACGCAGTATTTT. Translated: CASSQEGLGVTDTQYF.

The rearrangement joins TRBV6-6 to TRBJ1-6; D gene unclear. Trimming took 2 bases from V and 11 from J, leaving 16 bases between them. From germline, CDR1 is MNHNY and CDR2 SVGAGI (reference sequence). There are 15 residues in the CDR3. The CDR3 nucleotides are TGTGCCAGCAGTTACCCCCCAGACCGGGGAACACCCCTCCACTTT. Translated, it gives CASSYPPDRGTPLHF.

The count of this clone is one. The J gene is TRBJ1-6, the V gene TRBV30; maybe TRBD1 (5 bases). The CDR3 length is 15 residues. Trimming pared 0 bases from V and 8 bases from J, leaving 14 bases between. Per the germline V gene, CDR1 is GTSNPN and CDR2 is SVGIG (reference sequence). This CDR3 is CAWSVLSGGDSPLHF. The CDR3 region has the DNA TGTGCCTGGAGTGTACTAAGTGGGGGTGATTCACCCCTCCACTTT. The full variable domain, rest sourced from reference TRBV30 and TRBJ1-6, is SQTIHQWPATLVQPVGSPLSLECTVEGTSNPNLYWYRQAAGRGLQLLFYSVGIGQISSEVPQNLSASRPQDRQFILSSKKLLLSDSGFYLCAWSVLSGGDSPLHFGNGTRLTVT.

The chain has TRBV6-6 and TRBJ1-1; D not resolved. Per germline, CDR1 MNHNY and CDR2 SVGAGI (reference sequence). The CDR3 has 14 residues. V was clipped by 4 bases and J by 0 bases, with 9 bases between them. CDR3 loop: CASSSTAMNTEAFF. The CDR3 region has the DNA TGTGCCAGCAGTTCAACAGCCATGAACACTGAAGCTTTCTTT.

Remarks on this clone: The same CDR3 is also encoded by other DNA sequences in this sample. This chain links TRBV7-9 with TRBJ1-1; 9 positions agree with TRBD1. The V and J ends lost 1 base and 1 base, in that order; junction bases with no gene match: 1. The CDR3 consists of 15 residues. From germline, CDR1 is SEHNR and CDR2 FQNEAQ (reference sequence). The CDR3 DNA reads TGTGCCAGCAGCTTAGTGGGACAGGGGAACACTGAAGCTTTCTTT. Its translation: CASSLVGQGNTEAFF.

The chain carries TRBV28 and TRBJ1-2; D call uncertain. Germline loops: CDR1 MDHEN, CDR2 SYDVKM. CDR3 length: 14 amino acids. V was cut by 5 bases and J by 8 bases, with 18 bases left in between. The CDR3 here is CASSPYLEGSGYTF. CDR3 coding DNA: TGTGCCAGCAGTCCTTACCTAGAGGGATCAGGCTACACCTTC.

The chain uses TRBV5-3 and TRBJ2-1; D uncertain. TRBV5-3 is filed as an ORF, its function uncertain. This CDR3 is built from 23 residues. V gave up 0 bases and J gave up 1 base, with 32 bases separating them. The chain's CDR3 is CARSLGSSSGDPGHEISYNEQFF. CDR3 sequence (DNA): TGTGCCAGAAGCTTGGGTTCCAGTAGTGGGGATCCCGGTCATGAGATTTCCTACAATGAGCAGTTCTTC.

The CDR3, as DNA: TGTGCCAGCAGTTTATCCCTTGGGGATCCGATGGAGACCCAGTACTTC. Its translation: CASSLSLGDPMETQYF. The chain uses TRBV27 and TRBJ2-5; D is unresolved. The CDR3 loop spans 16 amino acids. Trimming cost V 0 bases and J 5 bases, with 16 bases left between them. The germline V gene encodes CDR1 MNHEY and CDR2 SMNVEV (reference sequence).

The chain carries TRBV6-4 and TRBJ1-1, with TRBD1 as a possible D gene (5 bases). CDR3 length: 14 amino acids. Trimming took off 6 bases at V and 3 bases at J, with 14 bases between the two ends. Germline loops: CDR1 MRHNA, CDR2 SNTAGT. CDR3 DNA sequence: TGTGCCAGCAGGGGGGACCCAGGCGACACTGAAGCTTTCTTT. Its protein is CASRGDPGDTEAFF.

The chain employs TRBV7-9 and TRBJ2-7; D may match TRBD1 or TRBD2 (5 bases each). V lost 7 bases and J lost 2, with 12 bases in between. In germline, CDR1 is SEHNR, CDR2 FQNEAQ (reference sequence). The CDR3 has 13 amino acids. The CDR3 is CASTPGTTYEQYF. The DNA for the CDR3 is TGTGCCAGCACCCCCGGGACCACCTACGAGCAGTACTTC.

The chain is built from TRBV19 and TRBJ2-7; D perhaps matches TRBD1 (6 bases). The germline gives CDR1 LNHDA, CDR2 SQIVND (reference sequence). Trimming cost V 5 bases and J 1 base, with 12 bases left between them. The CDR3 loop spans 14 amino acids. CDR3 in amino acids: CASSRRDTSYEQYF. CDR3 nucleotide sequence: TGTGCCAGTAGTCGCCGGGACACTTCCTACGAGCAGTACTTC.

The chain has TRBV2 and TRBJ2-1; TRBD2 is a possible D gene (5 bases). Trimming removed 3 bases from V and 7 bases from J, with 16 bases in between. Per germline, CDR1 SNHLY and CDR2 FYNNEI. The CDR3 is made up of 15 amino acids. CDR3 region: CASSDERITGNEQFF. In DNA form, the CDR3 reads TGTGCCAGCAGTGATGAGCGGATTACGGGGAATGAGCAGTTCTTC.

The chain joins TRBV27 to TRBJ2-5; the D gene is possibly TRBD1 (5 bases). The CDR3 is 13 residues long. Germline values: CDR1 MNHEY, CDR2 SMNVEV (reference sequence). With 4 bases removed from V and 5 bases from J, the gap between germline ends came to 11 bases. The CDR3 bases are TGTGCCAGCAGTTCTCAGGGCTACGAGACCCAGTACTTC. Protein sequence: CASSSQGYETQYF.

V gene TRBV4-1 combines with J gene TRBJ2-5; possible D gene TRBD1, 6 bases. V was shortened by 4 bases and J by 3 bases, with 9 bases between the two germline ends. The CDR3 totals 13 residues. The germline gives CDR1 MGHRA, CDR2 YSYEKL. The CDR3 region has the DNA TGCGCCAGCAGCCGGGACAAGGAAGAGACCCAGTACTTC. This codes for CASSRDKEETQYF.